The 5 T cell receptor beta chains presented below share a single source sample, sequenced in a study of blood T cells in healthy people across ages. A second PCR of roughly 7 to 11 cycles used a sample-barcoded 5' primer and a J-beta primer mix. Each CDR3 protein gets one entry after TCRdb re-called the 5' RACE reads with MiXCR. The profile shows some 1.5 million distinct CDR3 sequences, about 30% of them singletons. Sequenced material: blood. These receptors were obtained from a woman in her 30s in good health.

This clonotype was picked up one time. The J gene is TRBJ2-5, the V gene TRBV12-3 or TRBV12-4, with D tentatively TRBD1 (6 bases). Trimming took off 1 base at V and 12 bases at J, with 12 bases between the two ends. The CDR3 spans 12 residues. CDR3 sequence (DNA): TGTGCCAGCAGTTTAGGGACAGCTTTCAAGTACTTC. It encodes CASSLGTAFKYF.

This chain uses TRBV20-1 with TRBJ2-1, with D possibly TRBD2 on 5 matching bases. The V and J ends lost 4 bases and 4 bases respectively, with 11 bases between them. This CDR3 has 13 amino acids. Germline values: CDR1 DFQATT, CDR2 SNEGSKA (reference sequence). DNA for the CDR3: TGCAGTGCTACCAGGACTTCGTACAATGAGCAGTTCTTC. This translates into CSATRTSYNEQFF.

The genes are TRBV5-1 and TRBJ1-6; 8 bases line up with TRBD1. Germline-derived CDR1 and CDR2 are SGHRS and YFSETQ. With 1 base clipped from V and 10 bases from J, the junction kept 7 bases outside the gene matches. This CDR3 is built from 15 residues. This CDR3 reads CASSLQGALESPLHF. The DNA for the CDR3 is TGCGCCAGCAGCTTGCAGGGGGCCCTCGAATCACCCCTCCACTTT.

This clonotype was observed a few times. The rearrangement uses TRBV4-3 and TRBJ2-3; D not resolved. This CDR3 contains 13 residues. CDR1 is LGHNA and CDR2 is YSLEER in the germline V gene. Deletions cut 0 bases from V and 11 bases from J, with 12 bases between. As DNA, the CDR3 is TGCGCCAGCAGCCAAGATGTAGGGCTTGGGCAGTATTTT. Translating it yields CASSQDVGLGQYF.

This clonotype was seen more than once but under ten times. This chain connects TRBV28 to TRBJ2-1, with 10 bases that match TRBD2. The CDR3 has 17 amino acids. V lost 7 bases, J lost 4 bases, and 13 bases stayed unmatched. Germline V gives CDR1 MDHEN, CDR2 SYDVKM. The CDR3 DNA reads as TGTGCCAGCAACTTAGGGGTTAGCGGGGGGCCGTACAATGAGCAGTTCTTC. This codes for CASNLGVSGGPYNEQFF.